This is a list of T cell receptor beta chains from one sample in a study of regulatory T cells in long-lasting Graves disease. TCRdb itself ran the multiplex PCR reads through MiXCR, one entry per CDR3 protein. The table has almost 450,000 distinct CDR3 sequences, about 17% seen once; the top ten hold roughly 10%. The same data also contributed to another study, on T cells in Graves' hyperthyroidism and ophthalmopathy.

The sample here was peripheral blood mononuclear cells (PBMCs), taken at new diagnosis, from a patient treated with antithyroid drugs. These receptors originate from a woman in her 30s with Graves disease. CDR3s include the opening cysteine and the closing phenylalanine or tryptophan. D genes are given only for firm matches. Not all rows give a size; the values are once, few, many and, for expanded clones, a class.

V,size,D,J,CDR3,DNA
TRBV20-1,many,NA,TRBJ2-7,CSPRGKGAYEQYF,TGCAGTCCTAGGGGCAAAGGAGCCTACGAGCAGTACTTC
TRBV3-1,many,TRBD2,TRBJ2-2,CASSQAGLATGELFF,TGTGCCAGCAGCCAAGCAGGACTAGCGACCGGGGAGCTGTTTTTT
TRBV27,many,TRBD1,TRBJ2-7,CASSLRGPRQPYEQYF,TGTGCCAGCAGTTTAAGGGGGCCGCGACAGCCCTACGAGCAGTACTTC
TRBV7-7,few,TRBD1,TRBJ2-5,CASSKGQGALFPETQYF,TGTGCTAGCAGCAAGGGTCAGGGGGCGCTTTTCCCAGAGACCCAGTACTTC
TRBV28,NA,NA,TRBJ2-3,CASTTGDGVPDTQYF,TGTGCCAGCACGACCGGGGACGGTGTCCCAGATACGCAGTATTTT
TRBV29-1,few,TRBD1,TRBJ2-7,CSVEKDGTGGGEQYF,TGCAGCGTTGAAAAAGACGGGACAGGGGGCGGCGAGCAGTACTTC
TRBV5-1,NA,NA,TRBJ1-5,CASSLSPLRGNQPQHF,TGCGCCAGCAGCCTTTCTCCCCTCCGGGGCAATCAGCCCCAGCATTTT
TRBV27,many,NA,TRBJ1-2,CASSLVSGALVDGYTF,TGTGCCAGCAGTTTAGTCTCGGGGGCGCTTGTGGATGGCTACACCTTC
TRBV20-1,many,NA,TRBJ1-4,CSAPIAGANEKLFF,TGCAGTGCCCCTATCGCAGGGGCGAATGAAAAACTGTTTTTT
TRBV7-9,NA,TRBD1,TRBJ1-1,CASSSPTGRTEAFF,TGTGCCAGCAGTTCCCCGACAGGGAGGACTGAAGCTTTCTTT
TRBV29-1,many,TRBD2,TRBJ2-1,CSVPGLAEPNEQFF,TGCAGCGTGCCGGGACTAGCGGAACCAAATGAGCAGTTCTTC
TRBV19,few,NA,TRBJ2-1,CASSKKRSSSYNEQFF,TGTGCCAGTAGTAAGAAACGGTCAAGCTCCTACAATGAGCAGTTCTTC
TRBV28,NA,NA,TRBJ2-7,CASSAQGRGDEQYF,TGTGCCAGCAGTGCACAGGGTCGGGGGGACGAGCAGTACTTC
TRBV7-2,many,TRBD2,TRBJ2-5,CASKLAGGTMGTQYF,TGTGCCAGCAAGCTAGCGGGAGGGACCATGGGGACCCAGTACTTC
TRBV11-1,medium-sized,NA,TRBJ2-2,CASTVTGPLGELFF,TGTGCCAGCACCGTGACTGGGCCGCTTGGGGAGCTGTTTTTT
TRBV9,many,NA,TRBJ2-1,CASSVGGTYNEQFF,TGTGCCAGCAGCGTCGGCGGGACTTACAATGAGCAGTTCTTC
TRBV7-9,many,TRBD2,TRBJ2-1,CASSSPPGGVSSYNEQFF,TGTGCCAGCAGCTCCCCCCCGGGGGGGGTGAGCTCCTACAATGAGCAGTTCTTC
TRBV18,many,NA,TRBJ1-2,CASSPGTEGYGYTF,TGTGCCAGCTCACCAGGGACGGAGGGTTATGGCTACACCTTC
TRBV28,many,NA,TRBJ2-1,CASSFVPPWGESYNEQFF,TGTGCCAGCAGTTTTGTCCCCCCATGGGGGGAATCCTACAATGAGCAGTTCTTC
TRBV4-3,few,NA,TRBJ1-2,CASSQDLVSRVYYGYTF,TGCGCCAGCAGCCAAGATCTTGTATCCAGGGTCTACTATGGCTACACCTTC
TRBV7-8,many,TRBD1,TRBJ2-5,CASTLTLPFDTRDRRFVKTQYF,TGTGCCAGCACCCTTACCCTACCCTTTGACACCCGGGACAGACGATTCGTAAAGACCCAGTACTTC
TRBV20-1,many,TRBD2,TRBJ2-1,CSVQLAASYNEQFF,TGCAGTGTTCAGCTAGCGGCCTCCTACAATGAGCAGTTCTTC
TRBV20-1,few,NA,TRBJ2-1,CSAPGAVGYNEQFF,TGCAGTGCCCCCGGGGCGGTGGGATACAATGAGCAGTTCTTC
TRBV9,many,TRBD2,TRBJ2-1,CASSGGGSSYNEQFF,TGTGCCAGCAGCGGCGGGGGTAGCTCCTACAATGAGCAGTTCTTC
TRBV29-1,many,NA,TRBJ2-3,CSVTAIGRDTQYF,TGCAGCGTTACAGCAATCGGGAGAGATACGCAGTATTTT
TRBV11-2,many,NA,TRBJ1-4,CASSQDSNEKLFF,TGTGCCAGCAGCCAGGACTCGAATGAAAAACTGTTTTTT
TRBV11-2,many,TRBD2,TRBJ2-2,CASSVTSGYNTGELFF,TGTGCCAGCAGCGTGACTAGCGGTTATAACACCGGGGAGCTGTTTTTT
TRBV24-1,NA,NA,TRBJ2-1,CATRGGWADEQFF,TGTGCCACCAGGGGCGGGTGGGCCGATGAGCAGTTCTTC
TRBV7-9,few,NA,TRBJ2-3,CASSSTGATDTQYF,TGTGCCAGCAGCTCCACCGGGGCTACAGATACGCAGTATTTT
TRBV6-1,NA,TRBD2,TRBJ2-7,CASRQPSGKNNYEQYF,TGTGCCAGCAGGCAACCTAGCGGGAAGAATAATTACGAGCAGTACTTC
TRBV24-1,few,TRBD2,TRBJ2-3,CATSDGLADKTDTQYF,TGTGCCACCAGTGATGGACTAGCGGATAAGACAGATACGCAGTATTTT
TRBV7-3,NA,NA,TRBJ2-6,CASSSGASGANVLTF,TGTGCCAGCAGCTCCGGAGCCTCTGGGGCCAACGTCCTGACTTTC
TRBV6-1,NA,TRBD1,TRBJ1-5,CASSLGQAADSNQPQHF,TGTGCCAGCAGTCTAGGACAGGCCGCCGATAGCAATCAGCCCCAGCATTTT
TRBV18,many,NA,TRBJ2-2,CASSPLPATTGELFF,TGTGCCAGCTCACCACTTCCGGCGACCACCGGGGAGCTGTTTTTT
TRBV20-1,NA,NA,TRBJ2-1,CSALLIGTSSYNEQFF,TGCAGTGCGCTCCTCATCGGGACTTCCTCGTACAATGAGCAGTTCTTC
TRBV5-1,many,NA,TRBJ1-1,CASSLGVAEAFF,TGTGCCAGCAGCTTAGGGGTAGCAGAAGCTTTCTTT
TRBV11-3,many,NA,TRBJ2-2,CASSSRHRTQNTGELFF,TGTGCCAGCAGCTCCAGGCACAGGACACAGAACACCGGGGAGCTGTTTTTT
TRBV9,few,TRBD2,TRBJ2-2,CASSVTSGSANTGELFF,TGTGCCAGCAGCGTGACTAGCGGGAGCGCTAACACCGGGGAGCTGTTTTTT
TRBV28,many,TRBD1,TRBJ2-4,CASSIIQGAGIQYF,TGTGCCAGCAGCATAATACAGGGGGCTGGCATTCAGTACTTC
TRBV6-5,few,NA,TRBJ2-5,CASSYSPLEGAQYF,TGTGCCAGCAGTTACTCGCCCCTGGAAGGGGCCCAGTACTTC
TRBV7-2,NA,TRBD2,TRBJ2-1,CASSSGLAGVTYNEQFF,TGTGCCAGCAGCTCTGGACTAGCGGGAGTTACCTACAATGAGCAGTTCTTC
TRBV7-8,many,TRBD2,TRBJ2-2,CASSTLAGSAGELFF,TGTGCCAGCAGCACTTTAGCGGGGAGCGCCGGGGAGCTGTTTTTT
TRBV27,many,TRBD1,TRBJ1-2,CASSYRGRLNYGYTF,TGTGCCAGCAGTTACAGGGGCCGCCTCAACTATGGCTACACCTTC
TRBV16,NA,NA,TRBJ2-4,CASSVGTPLAKNIQYF,TGTGCCAGCAGTGTTGGGACTCCTCTAGCCAAAAACATTCAGTACTTC
TRBV9,NA,TRBD1,TRBJ2-7,CASSGLPGDRGTYEQYF,TGTGCCAGCAGCGGACTCCCGGGGGACAGGGGTACCTACGAGCAGTACTTC
TRBV5-1,few,NA,TRBJ2-3,CASSFTGTDTQYF,TGCGCCAGCAGCTTTACTGGGACAGATACGCAGTATTTT
TRBV20-1,NA,NA,TRBJ2-1,CSARDTRGPRDNEQFF,TGCAGTGCTAGAGATACCAGGGGTCCCCGCGACAATGAGCAGTTCTTC
TRBV4-2,NA,NA,TRBJ2-1,CASSQESQGPYNEQFF,TGTGCCAGCAGCCAAGAGTCACAGGGACCTTACAATGAGCAGTTCTTC
TRBV10-3,NA,TRBD1,TRBJ2-7,CAISEYGQGSHEQYF,TGTGCCATCAGTGAGTATGGACAGGGGTCCCACGAGCAGTACTTC
TRBV10-3,many,NA,TRBJ1-5,CAISESVREPQHF,TGTGCCATCAGTGAATCGGTTCGGGAGCCCCAGCATTTT
TRBV2,many,NA,TRBJ2-1,CASSESAGSGNEQFF,TGTGCCAGCAGTGAATCCGCCGGGAGTGGGAATGAGCAGTTCTTC
TRBV11-1,many,NA,TRBJ1-1,CASSLSYHTEAFF,TGTGCCAGCAGCTTATCCTATCACACTGAAGCTTTCTTT
TRBV12-3/TRBV12-4,many,NA,TRBJ2-5,CASSLGRLDQETQYF,TGTGCCAGCAGTTTAGGAAGACTAGATCAAGAGACCCAGTACTTC